What follows are 21 T cell receptor beta chains derived from one specimen sequenced in a study of tumor and adjacent non-tumor tissue in lung cancer. The library came from three nested PCR rounds adapted from ARM-PCR protocols. TCRdb reprocessed the multiplex PCR reads via MiXCR and lists one record per CDR3 protein. The table includes tens of thousands of distinct CDR3 sequences, about 61% detected once. RNA was extracted from bulk tissue without any cell sorting. The normal lung tissue was taken more than 3 cm from the tumor edge. Sequenced: distant non-tumor lung tissue. The receptors shown here come from a man aged 65-85 years with non-small cell lung cancer.

The genes are TRBV6-6 and TRBJ1-2, with D possibly being TRBD1 (6 bases). The CDR3 length is 13 residues. The V end lost 3 bases, the J end lost 8 bases, and 13 bases lay between the germline ends. The germline gives CDR1 MNHNY, CDR2 SVGAGI (reference sequence). The CDR3 spells CASSYGTREGYTF. The CDR3 DNA follows: TGTGCCAGCAGTTATGGGACACGGGAAGGCTACACCTTC.

This clonotype was counted at least ten times. The DNA of the CDR3 is TGTGCCAGCAGTGAGGCGGGGGCGGGACAGAACACCGGGGAGCTGTTTTTT. Protein product: CASSEAGAGQNTGELFF. V usage is TRBV6-1 and J usage is TRBJ2-2; perhaps TRBD2 as D (7 bases). This CDR3 has 17 amino acids. The germline V gene has CDR1 MNHNS and CDR2 SASEGT. V shed 3 bases and J shed 1 base, with 15 bases lying between them.

Turning to this clonotype: Here the CDR3 omits its conserved ending phenylalanine or tryptophan, so a read error is the likely source. The J gene is TRBJ1-6, the V gene TRBV7-9; no firm D call. The CDR3 is 14 residues long. Germline CDR1 SEHNR, CDR2 FQNEAQ (reference sequence). Trimming pared 1 base from V and 7 bases from J, leaving 8 bases between. CDR3 sequence reads: CASSLDAVNSPLHL. The CDR3 region has the DNA TGTGCCAGCAGCTTAGATGCAGTAAATTCACCCCTCCACTTG.

To note about this clonotype: A much larger clone differs by one base, so this may be a read error. This sequence joins TRBV5-6 and TRBJ2-1; weak D call: TRBD2 (5 bases). Germline V CDR1 and CDR2: SGHDT, YYEEEE. CDR3 size: 12 residues. CDR3 in amino acids: CTSSLKGSRQFF. CDR3 in DNA: TGTACCAGCAGCTTGAAAGGGAGTCGTCAGTTCTTC.

Details on this clonotype: An end of the junction does not agree with germline; a read error may underlie this. The rearrangement uses TRBV30 and TRBJ2-1; D not certain. Germline-derived CDR1 and CDR2 are GTSNPN and SVGIG (reference sequence). The CDR3 consists of 14 residues. CDR3 coding DNA: TGTGCCTGGTATCTCAGACGGTCCTACAAGGAGCAGTTCTTC. Protein: CAWYLRRSYKEQFF.

This clonotype was recorded at least ten times. The genes are TRBV28 and TRBJ1-5; D remains unclear. The CDR3 loop spans 14 amino acids. Deletions cut 4 bases from V and 8 bases from J, with 15 bases between. Germline values: CDR1 MDHEN, CDR2 SYDVKM. The CDR3 spells CASSYYTTTEPQHF. The CDR3 bases are TGTGCCAGCAGTTATTACACCACAACAGAGCCCCAGCATTTT.

In its sample, this clonotype was seen many times. The V and J genes are TRBV6-6 and TRBJ2-7; a weak D match, TRBD1 (6 bases). Germline values: CDR1 MNHNY, CDR2 SVGAGI (reference sequence). The V end was cut by 6 bases, the J end by 0 bases, with 15 bases between. There are 15 residues in the CDR3. The CDR3 nucleotides read TGTGCCAGCAGCCCACCCCGGACAGCCTCCTACGAGCAGTACTTC. The encoded protein is CASSPPRTASYEQYF.

In regard to this clonotype: A junction boundary mismatches the germline segment, possibly from a read error. The chain combines TRBV5-4 with TRBJ1-1; 12 nucleotides line up with TRBD1. CDR3 length: 14 residues. CDR1 is SGHNT, CDR2 YYREEE, per germline (reference sequence). The CDR3 region is CASNWDRGPYEAYF. DNA of the CDR3: TGCGCCAGCAACTGGGACAGGGGGCCGTATGAAGCTTACTTT.

About this clonotype itself: At one end, the junction sequence differs from germline, possibly due to a read error. J is TRBJ1-5 and V is TRBV30; perhaps TRBD1 as D (6 bases). Looked up from germline, CDR1 is GTSNPN and CDR2 is SVGIG (reference sequence). The CDR3 loop spans 13 amino acids. The CDR3 nucleotides read TGTGTCTGGAGTGTACAGGGAAATCAGCCCCAGCATTTT. Amino acids: CVWSVQGNQPQHF.

J is TRBJ2-3 and V is TRBV11-2, with D perhaps being TRBD1 or TRBD2 (7 bases each). CDR1 and CDR2 (germline): SGHAT, FQNNGV. This CDR3 is built from 17 residues. V shed 0 bases and J shed 7 bases, with 20 bases lying between them. The chain's CDR3 is CASSLETSRGRAYTQYF. CDR3 nucleotide sequence: TGTGCCAGCAGCTTAGAAACGTCCAGGGGGAGGGCATATACGCAGTATTTT.

This clonotype was recorded at least ten times. This sequence joins TRBV10-2 and TRBJ2-2, with D perhaps assigned TRBD1 or TRBD2 (5 bases each). CDR1 and CDR2 from the germline V gene are WSHSY and SAAADI. The CDR3 spans 16 residues. V was trimmed by 8 bases and J by 0 bases, leaving 16 bases between them. The CDR3 is CASFERGGANTGELFF. CDR3 bases: TGCGCCAGCTTTGAGAGGGGTGGGGCGAACACCGGGGAGCTGTTTTTT.

This clonotype occurred once. One junction end disagrees with the germline gene, perhaps due to a read error. CDR3 residues: CASTRTIDGFTF. CDR3 DNA sequence: TGTGCCAGCACCCGGACAATAGATGGCTTCACGTTC. The rearrangement joins TRBV5-8 to TRBJ1-2, with a possible D match to TRBD1 (5 bases). Germline loops: CDR1 SGHTS, CDR2 YDEGEE. The CDR3 has 12 residues.

The table lists this clonotype with a few counts. This chain uses TRBV12-3 or TRBV12-4 with TRBJ2-1; D not certain. Trimming pared 6 bases from V and 6 bases from J, leaving 12 bases between. This CDR3 has 13 residues. The CDR3 sequence is CASSAYTVNEQFF. In nucleotides, the CDR3 is TGTGCCAGCAGCGCATATACAGTCAATGAGCAGTTCTTC.

This clonotype appeared a few times. The J gene is TRBJ1-1, the V gene TRBV7-9; D perhaps matches TRBD1 (5 bases). With 5 bases removed from V and 0 bases from J, the gap between germline ends came to 16 bases. This CDR3 is 16 amino acids long. Germline V gene lookup returns CDR1 SEHNR and CDR2 FQNEAQ (reference sequence). The CDR3 spells CASSPGVTAMNTEAFF. As DNA, the CDR3 is TGTGCCAGCAGCCCGGGGGTGACAGCGATGAACACTGAAGCTTTCTTT.

This clonotype has ten or more counts. The rearrangement uses TRBV7-9 and TRBJ2-1; D remains ambiguous. From germline, CDR1 is SEHNR and CDR2 FQNEAQ (reference sequence). V lost 4 bases and J 8 bases, leaving 9 bases between the germline ends. CDR3 length: 12 amino acids. The DNA for the CDR3 is TGTGCCAGCAGCTCCCGAGGCTATGAGCAGTTCTTC. Protein product: CASSSRGYEQFF.

This clonotype was observed at least ten times. The DNA for the CDR3 is TGTGCCAGCAGGGACAGGTTATCCGCCTACGAGCAGTACTTC. Its translation is CASRDRLSAYEQYF. The chain carries TRBV6-5 and TRBJ2-7, with 7 bases lining up with TRBD1. Germline trimming cut 6 bases from V and 2 bases from J; bases unmatched to any gene: 7. From germline, CDR1 is MNHEY and CDR2 SVGAGI. The CDR3 loop spans 14 amino acids.

Of note for this clonotype: A much larger clone differs from this one at a single base, so this may be a read error. The J gene is TRBJ1-2, the V gene TRBV5-4; 11 positions agree with TRBD1. V dropped 3 bases and J dropped 4; count of bases not matched to a gene: 2. The CDR3 spans 14 residues. Germline V gene data show CDR1 as SGHNT and CDR2 as YYREEE (reference sequence). CDR3 protein: CASSSGTGGYGYTF. The CDR3 nucleotides are TGTGCCAGCAGCTCGGGGACAGGGGGCTATGGCTACACCTTC. The complete variable domain, with remaining parts taken from reference TRBV5-4 and TRBJ1-2, reads ETGVTQSPTHLIKTRGQQVTLRCSSQSGHNTVSWYQQALGQGPQFIFQYYREEENGRGNFPPRFSGLQFPNYSSELNVNALELDDSALYLCASSSGTGGYGYTFGSGTRLTVV.

To note about this clonotype: One end of the junction is discordant with germline, which a read error may explain. V gene TRBV11-2 combines with J gene TRBJ1-3, with D possibly TRBD1 on 5 matching bases. This CDR3 contains 16 residues. CDR1 is SGHAT and CDR2 is FQNNGV in the germline V gene. In DNA form, the CDR3 reads TGTGCCAGCATCAAGATGGGGCTGAACTCTGGAGACACCATATATTTT. It encodes CASIKMGLNSGDTIYF.

The chain has TRBV30 and TRBJ1-5; the D gene is possibly TRBD1 (5 bases). There are 14 residues in the CDR3. The germline V gene has CDR1 GTSNPN and CDR2 SVGIG (reference sequence). Trimming removed 0 bases from V and 5 bases from J, with 11 bases in between. The CDR3 nucleotides read TGTGCCTGGAGTGTAGCCTTGGGGGATCAGCCCCAGCATTTT. Its protein is CAWSVALGDQPQHF.

Comments on this clonotype: The junction departs from the called germline gene at one end, perhaps through a read error. The chain is built from TRBV11-1 and TRBJ2-1; TRBD2 agrees at 10 bases. The CDR3 runs 18 residues. Germline V lookup: CDR1 SGHAT, CDR2 FQDESV (reference sequence). DNA of the CDR3: TGTGCCAGCAGTCCAACTCGTCGGGTAGCGGGGGGATACAGTGAGCAGTTTTTC. Its translation is CASSPTRRVAGGYSEQFF.

Worth noting for this clonotype: Possible read error: a much larger clone is one base away. The V gene is TRBV5-1, the J gene TRBJ2-3; D remains unclear. Trimming left V 2 bases short and J 6 bases short, with 16 bases between. Germline CDR1 SGHRS, CDR2 YFSETQ. The CDR3 has 15 residues. CDR3 DNA sequence: TGCGCCAGCAGCTTAGATTCAACAGAGGCGGATACGCAGTATTTT. It translates to CASSLDSTEADTQYF. The variable domain in full, with the rest retrieved from reference TRBV5-1 and TRBJ2-3, is KAGVTQTPRYLIKTRGQQVTLSCSPISGHRSVSWYQQTPGQGLQFLFEYFSETQRNKGNFPGRFSGRQFSNSRSEMNVSTLELGDSALYLCASSLDSTEADTQYFGPGTRLTVL.